The source of this T cell receptor beta chain is a study of T cell responses to AZD1222 COVID-19 vaccine. Produced via immunoSEQ multiplex PCR; TCRdb's table is partial and in-frame only. The table has roughly 150,000 clones, roughly 90% seen once. The CDR3 is 14 residues long. Germline CDR1 and CDR2: GTSNPN and SVGIG (reference sequence). V was clipped by 0 bases and J by 8 bases, with 16 bases between them. The clonotype originates from an adult who received the AZD1222 COVID-19 vaccine. The starting material was peripheral blood, obtained 28 days after the second AZD1222 dose. J is TRBJ1-2 and V is TRBV30, with a possible D match to TRBD1 (6 bases). In DNA form, the CDR3 reads TGTGCCTGGAGTGTTGGGGGGCGGATTATGGGCTACACCTTC. This gives the protein CAWSVGGRIMGYTF.